Listed below are T cell receptor beta chains from one sample, sequenced in a study of cytomegalovirus exposure and HLA in healthy donors. Clones were read by immunoSEQ multiplex PCR, and TCRdb kept only the in-frame ones, dropping some. This repertoire shows fewer than 200,000 clones, more than 70% found once; its top ten account for 1.5% to 2%. The sequencing sample was made of PBMCs. Source of these receptors: a middle-aged man in good health and CMV-seropositive. Both conserved end residues are part of each CDR3. Fields, in order: V gene, D gene, J gene, clone size, CDR3 protein, CDR3 DNA. A D gene is named only where the DNA matches it firmly. Clone size, where shown, is once, few, many, or a class for clones that have expanded.

TRBV11-2,.,TRBJ2-7,.,CASSWDWGEQYF,TGTGCCAGCAGCTGGGACTGGGGGGAGCAGTACTTC
TRBV27,.,TRBJ1-2,.,CAVGRGGYGYTF,TGTGCCGTGGGGAGGGGCGGCTATGGCTACACCTTC
TRBV5-1,TRBD1,TRBJ2-1,few,CASSLGEQGIAFF,TGCGCCAGCAGCTTGGGGGAACAGGGGATTGCGTTCTTC
TRBV5-1,.,TRBJ1-4,.,CASSWGGALDEKLFF,TGCGCCAGCAGCTGGGGAGGCGCCCTGGATGAAAAACTGTTTTTT
TRBV27,.,TRBJ2-2,.,CASSFRQALGELFF,TGTGCCAGCAGTTTTAGACAGGCGCTCGGGGAGCTGTTTTTT
TRBV2,TRBD1,TRBJ1-5,.,CASSALDRVLNQPQHF,TGTGCCAGCAGCGCCTTGGACAGGGTCCTCAATCAGCCCCAGCATTTT
TRBV29-1,.,TRBJ1-2,few,CSVESSGVAYGYTF,TGCAGCGTTGAGAGCTCAGGGGTCGCCTATGGCTACACCTTC
TRBV2,TRBD1,TRBJ1-2,.,CASSGGQLLIAYTF,TGTGCCAGCAGTGGGGGACAGCTATTGATAGCCTACACCTTC
TRBV29-1,.,TRBJ1-2,.,CSVLLGGGRGGYTF,TGCAGCGTCCTCCTAGGCGGGGGGCGGGGTGGCTACACCTTC
TRBV7-9,TRBD1,TRBJ2-7,.,CASSSGQGDLYEQYF,TGTGCCAGCAGCTCGGGACAGGGGGATTTGTACGAGCAGTACTTC
TRBV5-5,.,TRBJ1-1,.,CASSFVSEAEAFF,TGTGCCAGCAGCTTCGTCTCCGAGGCTGAAGCTTTCTTT
TRBV19,.,TRBJ1-1,.,CASSFSSPRTEAFF,TGTGCCAGTAGTTTCTCTTCCCCGCGCACTGAAGCTTTCTTT
TRBV5-4,TRBD2,TRBJ2-2,.,CASSLPSSGSVATGELFF,TGTGCCAGCAGCCTCCCGTCTAGCGGGAGTGTAGCCACCGGGGAGCTGTTTTTT
TRBV7-2,.,TRBJ1-1,.,CASSLGKGTEAFF,TGTGCCAGCAGCTTGGGCAAAGGGACAGAAGCTTTCTTT
TRBV6-4,.,TRBJ1-3,.,CASSESWGLGNTIYF,TGTGCCAGCAGTGAGTCGTGGGGGCTTGGAAACACCATATATTTT
TRBV28,TRBD1,TRBJ1-2,few,CASSLGFQKGAQDYGYTF,TGTGCCAGCAGTTTGGGATTCCAAAAGGGGGCGCAGGACTATGGCTACACCTTC
TRBV5-1,TRBD2,TRBJ2-7,.,CASSLRTVGDYSAYEQYF,TGCGCCAGCAGCTTGAGAACCGTTGGGGACTACTCTGCCTACGAGCAGTACTTC
TRBV5-8,.,TRBJ2-5,.,CASRQQVQETQYF,TGTGCCAGCAGGCAACAGGTCCAAGAGACCCAGTACTTC
TRBV6-5,TRBD1,TRBJ1-4,.,CASSEGQGNEKLFF,TGTGCCAGCAGTGAGGGACAGGGGAATGAAAAACTGTTTTTT
TRBV28,TRBD2,TRBJ2-7,few,CASSLIPLAGLSYEQYF,TGTGCCAGCAGTTTAATCCCGCTAGCGGGGCTCTCCTACGAGCAGTACTTC
TRBV6-1,.,TRBJ1-4,.,CASDPSGGKNEKLFF,TGTGCCAGCGACCCCTCGGGGGGTAAGAATGAAAAACTGTTTTTT
TRBV11-2,.,TRBJ1-1,.,CASSLLGGNTEAFF,TGTGCCAGCAGCTTGCTTGGCGGTAACACTGAAGCTTTCTTT
TRBV7-3,TRBD2,TRBJ2-5,.,CASSLYPGGTQYF,TGTGCCAGCAGCTTATACCCGGGGGGGACCCAGTACTTC
TRBV6-4,TRBD2,TRBJ2-1,.,CASSDVGEGLNEQFF,TGTGCCAGCAGTGATGTGGGGGAGGGCCTCAATGAGCAGTTCTTC
TRBV18,.,TRBJ2-1,.,CASSQAGSYNEQFF,TGTGCCAGCTCGCAGGCGGGATCCTACAATGAGCAGTTCTTC
TRBV30,TRBD2,TRBJ2-7,.,CAWSPGLAGGLYEQYF,TGTGCCTGGTCGCCAGGACTAGCGGGGGGCCTCTACGAGCAGTACTTC
TRBV6-1,.,TRBJ2-7,.,CASSLELPGEQYF,TGTGCCAGCAGTCTCGAGTTGCCGGGGGAGCAGTACTTC
TRBV7-2,TRBD1,TRBJ1-1,.,CASSVTGQREAFF,TGTGCCAGCAGCGTCACGGGACAGCGTGAAGCTTTCTTT
TRBV7-2,TRBD1,TRBJ2-5,once,CASSEQGPAVGETQYF,TGTGCCAGCAGCGAACAGGGGCCTGCGGTTGGGGAGACCCAGTACTTC
TRBV29-1,TRBD1,TRBJ2-6,.,CSVVGHREGANGLTF,TGCAGCGTTGTAGGACACCGAGAGGGGGCCAACGGCCTGACTTTC
TRBV28,.,TRBJ1-6,.,CASTGVDSPLHF,TGTGCCAGCACAGGGGTGGATTCACCCCTCCACTTT
TRBV11-2,.,TRBJ1-2,.,CASSSPGGNYGYTF,TGTGCCAGCAGCTCCCCGGGGGGGAACTATGGCTACACCTTC
TRBV30,TRBD1,TRBJ1-2,.,CAWSIGTEAYGYTF,TGTGCCTGGAGTATCGGGACAGAGGCCTATGGCTACACCTTC
TRBV27,TRBD1,TRBJ1-1,.,CASSGQGRTEAFF,TGTGCCAGCAGCGGACAGGGGAGGACTGAAGCTTTCTTT
TRBV18,.,TRBJ2-7,.,CASSPQTGLYEQYF,TGTGCCAGCTCACCACAGACAGGTTTGTACGAGCAGTACTTC
TRBV6-5,.,TRBJ1-1,.,CASSYRTPQGGTEAFF,TGTGCCAGCAGTTACCGCACCCCGCAAGGAGGCACTGAAGCTTTCTTT
TRBV28,.,TRBJ1-1,.,CASRALRVGEAFF,TGTGCCAGCAGGGCTCTCAGGGTCGGCGAAGCTTTCTTT
TRBV2,.,TRBJ2-2,.,CASSVETGELFF,TGTGCCAGCAGTGTAGAAACCGGGGAGCTGTTTTTT
TRBV10-3,.,TRBJ1-3,once,CAISATESSGNTIYF,TGTGCCATCAGTGCCACGGAGAGCTCTGGAAACACCATATATTTT